The TCR beta chain described here comes from a study of T-cell memory formation after mild COVID-19. Whole-study context: The TCR clusters were mostly specific to one donor. Study-wide results and caveats: Clones shrinking from day 15 to 85 showed even CD4/CD8 mixes; later expanders tilted CD4+. Researchers report contracting CD4+ clones mostly in CM and EM, with CD8+ clones in EMRA. Memory from before infection featured some responding clones, which suggests cross-reactive memory joined.

One entry per CDR3 protein results from TCRdb running MiXCR on the 5' RACE reads. Of more than 250,000 distinct CDR3 sequences listed, over 15% are singletons. This CDR3 has 15 residues. With 6 bases removed from V and 9 bases from J, the gap between germline ends came to 21 bases. CDR1 and CDR2 (germline): SEHNR, FQNEAQ (reference sequence). The sample holds a few counts of this clonotype. The antigen remains undetermined. This TCR came from a man between 18 and 29 years old who had mild COVID-19 (a few samples of this study predate the infection). Cell type and time point are not known. This chain links TRBV7-9 with TRBJ2-1; D is perhaps TRBD1 (6 bases). Sequenced: PBMCs or a T cell subset sorted from them (not recorded which). CDR3 sequence reads: CASRAGTRKAGEQFF. DNA of the CDR3: TGTGCCAGCAGAGCCGGGACACGGAAGGCAGGTGAGCAGTTCTTC.